This T cell receptor (beta chain) was identified during a study of cytomegalovirus exposure and HLA in healthy donors. PCR used 60 Vbeta primers and 13 Jbeta primers. Clones were sequenced by immunoSEQ multiplex PCR, and TCRdb holds only the in-frame ones, with some missing. Counted here are roughly 130,000 clones, about four fifths occurring once; the ten biggest clones make up approximately 1%. CDR1 and CDR2 (germline): MNHNY, SVGAGI (reference sequence). The CDR3 is 14 amino acids. V gave up 2 bases and J gave up 1 base, with 8 bases separating them. Sequenced: PBMCs. The J gene is TRBJ2-5, the V gene TRBV6-6; D perhaps matches TRBD2 (6 bases). The clonotype comes from a human donor in good health. CDR3 sequence reads: CASSYRRGQETQYF. As DNA, the CDR3 is TGTGCCAGCAGTTACCGGAGGGGCCAAGAGACCCAGTACTTC.